Following are 9 T cell receptor beta chains from one sample sequenced in a study of chemoradiotherapy in HPV16-positive cancers. Sequencing used immunoSEQ multiplex PCR; TCRdb keeps in-frame clones, though not all of them. The sample has 2,800 or so clones, just under 85% seen once; the top ten hold about a tenth. The starting material was blood, obtained from a patient who underwent chemoradiotherapy. These receptors all come from a human donor with HPV-associated anogenital cancer.

This clone has just a few counts. The CDR3 here is CASSEFQGASEQYF. The CDR3 DNA sequence: TGTGCCAGCAGTGAATTCCAGGGGGCGTCCGAGCAGTACTTC. J is TRBJ2-7 and V is TRBV2, with 8 bases aligning to TRBD1. V trimming: 2 bases; J trimming: 6 bases; junction bases outside the gene matches: 6. The CDR3 covers 14 residues. Germline values: CDR1 SNHLY, CDR2 FYNNEI.

CDR3 DNA: TGCAGTGCTAGTGAGGAGACCCAGTACTTC. It translates to CSASEETQYF. The chain links TRBV20-1 to TRBJ2-5, with D unresolved. Germline CDR1 reads DFQATT; CDR2 reads SNEGSKA (reference sequence). The CDR3 spans 10 residues. The V gene lost 3 bases and the J gene lost 5 bases, with 4 bases spanning the gap.

The J gene is TRBJ1-6, the V gene TRBV7-2; D ambiguous. The V gene lost 0 bases and the J gene lost 6 bases, with 6 bases spanning the gap. CDR1 is SGHTA, CDR2 FQGNSA, per germline. There are 14 residues in the CDR3. The CDR3 DNA reads TGTGCCAGCAGCTTAGCTGCAGCTAATTCACCCCTCCACTTT. It codes for CASSLAAANSPLHF.

The chain couples TRBV7-2 to TRBJ2-5; perhaps TRBD1 as D (6 bases). V gave up 0 bases and J gave up 4 bases, with 15 bases separating them. The CDR3 has 16 residues. CDR1 is SGHTA, CDR2 FQGNSA, per germline. The CDR3 loop is CASSLASQGIGETQYF. Here the CDR3 DNA reads TGTGCCAGCAGCTTAGCGTCTCAGGGGATAGGAGAGACCCAGTACTTC.

V gene TRBV2 combines with J gene TRBJ2-3; D call uncertain. The CDR3 is 12 amino acids. Germline V gene lookup returns CDR1 SNHLY and CDR2 FYNNEI. The V gene lost 7 bases and the J gene lost 4 bases, with 9 bases spanning the gap. CDR3: CASTYSADTQYF. The CDR3 DNA follows: TGTGCCAGCACTTATTCAGCAGATACGCAGTATTTT.

The chain joins TRBV7-6 to TRBJ1-6, with D possibly matching TRBD1 (6 bases). V was shortened by 5 bases and J by 5 bases, with 19 bases between the two germline ends. This CDR3 is 17 amino acids long. Germline CDR1 is SGHVS and CDR2 is FNYEAQ. The CDR3 bases are TGTGCCAGCAGCCTAAGGGGGGGCGGTTGGAATAATTCACCCCTCCACTTT. Protein product: CASSLRGGGWNNSPLHF. Variable domain in full (rest from reference TRBV7-6 and TRBJ1-6): GAGVSQSPRYKVTKRGQDVALRCDPISGHVSLYWYRQALGQGPEFLTYFNYEAQQDKSGLPNDRFSAERPEGSISTLTIQRTEQRDSAMYRCASSLRGGGWNNSPLHFGNGTRLTVT.

The chain uses TRBV2 and TRBJ1-2; D unresolved. Trimming shortened V by 3 bases and J by 1 base, and 12 bases separated the two germline ends. Germline V gives CDR1 SNHLY, CDR2 FYNNEI. The CDR3 is made up of 15 amino acids. CDR3 coding DNA: TGTGCCAGCAGTGACAGGACTACCGTTAACTATGGCTACACCTTC. The encoded protein is CASSDRTTVNYGYTF.

The chain uses TRBV2 and TRBJ2-2; D unclear. Germline V gene sequence: CDR1 SNHLY, CDR2 FYNNEI. The CDR3 loop spans 15 amino acids. V was cut by 2 bases and J by 0 bases, with 7 bases left in between. The CDR3 is CASSELGTNTGELFF. DNA for the CDR3: TGTGCCAGCAGTGAATTGGGAACGAACACCGGGGAGCTGTTTTTT.

The chain combines TRBV7-9 with TRBJ2-2; D gene ambiguous. V shed 7 bases and J shed 6 bases, with 6 bases lying between them. This CDR3 has 11 residues. The germline CDR1 and CDR2 sequences are SEHNR and FQNEAQ (reference sequence). The CDR3, as DNA: TGTGCCAGCACCAAGGCCGGGGAGCTGTTTTTT. It codes for CASTKAGELFF. The full variable domain, its missing parts supplied by reference TRBV7-9 and TRBJ2-2, is DTGVSQNPRHKITKRGQNVTFRCDPISEHNRLYWYRQTLGQGPEFLTYFQNEAQLEKSRLLSDRFSAERPKGSFSTLEIQRTEQGDSAMYLCASTKAGELFFGEGSRLTVL.